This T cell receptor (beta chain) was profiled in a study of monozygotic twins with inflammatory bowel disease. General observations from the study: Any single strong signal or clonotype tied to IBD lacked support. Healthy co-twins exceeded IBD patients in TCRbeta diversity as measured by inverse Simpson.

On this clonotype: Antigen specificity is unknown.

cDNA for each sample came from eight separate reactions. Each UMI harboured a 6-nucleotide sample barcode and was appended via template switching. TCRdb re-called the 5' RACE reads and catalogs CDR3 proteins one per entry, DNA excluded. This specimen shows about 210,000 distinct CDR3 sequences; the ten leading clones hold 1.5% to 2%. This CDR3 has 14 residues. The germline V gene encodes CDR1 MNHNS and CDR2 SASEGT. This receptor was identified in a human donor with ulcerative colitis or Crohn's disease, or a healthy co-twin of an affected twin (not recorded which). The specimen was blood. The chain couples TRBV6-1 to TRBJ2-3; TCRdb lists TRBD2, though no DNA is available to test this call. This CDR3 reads CASSSGGPQDTQYF.